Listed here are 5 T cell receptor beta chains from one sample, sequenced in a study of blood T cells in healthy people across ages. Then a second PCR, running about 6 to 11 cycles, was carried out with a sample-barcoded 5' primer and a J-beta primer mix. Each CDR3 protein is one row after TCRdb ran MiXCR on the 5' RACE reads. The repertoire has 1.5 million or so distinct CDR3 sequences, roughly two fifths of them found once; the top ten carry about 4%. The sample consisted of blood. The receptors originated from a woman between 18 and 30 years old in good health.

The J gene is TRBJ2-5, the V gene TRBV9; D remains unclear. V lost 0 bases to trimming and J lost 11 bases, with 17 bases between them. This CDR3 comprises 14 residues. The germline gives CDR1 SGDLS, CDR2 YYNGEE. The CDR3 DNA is TGTGCCAGCAGCGTAGGGGTCGAACACAATGAGCAGTACTTC. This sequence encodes CASSVGVEHNEQYF.

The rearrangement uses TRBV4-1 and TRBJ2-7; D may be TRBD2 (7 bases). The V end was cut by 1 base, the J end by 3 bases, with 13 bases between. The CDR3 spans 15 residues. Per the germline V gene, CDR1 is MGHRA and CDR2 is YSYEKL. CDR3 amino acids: CASSQVGGAGYEQYF. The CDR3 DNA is TGCGCCAGCAGCCAAGTTGGGGGGGCAGGCTACGAGCAGTACTTC.

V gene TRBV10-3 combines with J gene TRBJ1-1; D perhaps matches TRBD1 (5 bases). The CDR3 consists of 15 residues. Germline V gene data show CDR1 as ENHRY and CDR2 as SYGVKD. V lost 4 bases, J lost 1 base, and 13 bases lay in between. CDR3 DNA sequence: TGTGCCATCAGTGGGGACCCACGGTCGAACACTGAAGCTTTCTTT. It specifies CAISGDPRSNTEAFF.

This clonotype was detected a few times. CDR3 loop: CASSSRAPYGYTF. In nucleotides, the CDR3 is TGTGCCAGCAGCTCCCGGGCTCCCTATGGCTACACCTTC. V usage is TRBV7-2 and J usage is TRBJ1-2; D gene uncertain. Deletions cut 4 bases from V and 4 bases from J, with 10 bases between. Germline CDR1 reads SGHTA; CDR2 reads FQGNSA. This CDR3 has 13 residues.

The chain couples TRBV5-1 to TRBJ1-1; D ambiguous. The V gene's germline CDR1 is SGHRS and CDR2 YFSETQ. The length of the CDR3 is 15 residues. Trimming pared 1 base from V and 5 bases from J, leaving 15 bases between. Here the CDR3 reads CASSLRVGWDTEAFF. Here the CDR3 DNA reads TGCGCCAGCAGCTTGCGGGTTGGCTGGGATACTGAAGCTTTCTTT.